One T cell receptor (beta chain) is described in this entry. Produced via immunoSEQ multiplex PCR; TCRdb's table is partial and in-frame only. The sample has 150,000 to 200,000 clones, roughly 80% seen once; the top ten hold about 14%. This specimen comes from a study of blood T cell repertoires in COVID-19. Specimen: peripheral blood. This receptor was obtained from a woman aged 65 to 85 with COVID-19, enrolled during active disease.

CDR3 nucleotide sequence: TGTGCCAGCAGCCAGCAGGGGAACTATGGCTACACCTTC. As protein: CASSQQGNYGYTF. The genes are TRBV3-1 (or the pseudogene TRBV3-2) and TRBJ1-2, with D tentatively TRBD1 (6 bases). The V gene lost 3 bases and the J gene lost 2 bases, with 7 bases spanning the gap. Germline-derived CDR1 and CDR2 are LGHDT and YNNKEL (reference sequence). This CDR3 comprises 13 residues.